The source of this T cell receptor (beta chain) is a study of response to subunit inactivated influenza vaccine. General study findings and limits: It was suggested by the authors that few new T cells are recruited by each seasonal influenza vaccination.

This clonotype turned up a few times. Antigen specificity is unknown. Trimming took 4 bases from V and 6 from J; bases not matched to a gene: 8. CDR3 size: 15 residues. Germline CDR1 MNHEY, CDR2 SVGEGT. TCRdb itself ran the RT-PCR reads through MiXCR, one entry per CDR3 protein. Here the sample spans roughly 650,000 distinct CDR3 sequences, more than 15% being singletons. The TCR sequence derives from a man aged 50 to 60 who received an inactivated influenza vaccine. The gene calls are TRBV6-2 or TRBV6-3 and TRBJ2-1; 8 bases are shared with TRBD2. Sequenced material: PBMCs from blood, taken roughly 13 days after vaccination. In DNA form, the CDR3 reads TGTGCCAGCAGTTCAATTCGGACTAGCAGCAATGAGCAGTTCTTC. Protein product: CASSSIRTSSNEQFF.